A selection of T cell receptor beta chains follows, all from one sample in a study of identical twins. TCRdb recomputed calls from the 5' RACE reads with MiXCR, one row per CDR3 protein. The table shows about 520,000 distinct CDR3 sequences, with about 20% occurring only once. Another study also made use of these data, one on T cells expressing NK-cell markers.

The material sequenced was CD4+ T cells sorted from blood. The receptors come from a woman in her late teens or twenties in good health. The CDR3 runs from the conserved cysteine through the conserved F or W. A D gene is named only where the DNA matches it firmly. A row's size may be missing; if present it is once, few, many or a size class.

j_call d_call clone_size v_call cdr3_nt cdr3_aa
TRBJ1-4 - - TRBV10-3 TGTGCCGCCCGCAGATCTAGCAGTGGAGGGGCAAATGAAAAACTGTTTTTT CAARRSSSGGANEKLFF
TRBJ2-7 - - TRBV20-1 TGCAGTGCTAGCGTGAACTACGAGCAGTACTTC CSASVNYEQYF
TRBJ2-3 - few TRBV11-2 TGTGCCAGCAGCCAACGACTAGTAGGGACAGATACGCAGTATTTT CASSQRLVGTDTQYF
TRBJ2-5 TRBD1 - TRBV4-3 TGCGCCAGCAGCCAAGACGGAACCATAAAGGACAGGGCGAAAGAGACCCAGTACTTC CASSQDGTIKDRAKETQYF
TRBJ2-7 - - TRBV20-1 TGCAGTGCTAGTCCTAACGGGGTAGGCTCCTACGAGCAGTACTTC CSASPNGVGSYEQYF
TRBJ2-3 TRBD2 - TRBV20-1 TGCAGTGCGCCAGAGGGCGGGAGTACAGATACGCAGTATTTT CSAPEGGSTDTQYF
TRBJ2-7 - - TRBV12-3/TRBV12-4 TGTGCCAGCCCCGGGGTGAGTCCTTTTTCCTCCTACGAGCAGTACTTC CASPGVSPFSSYEQYF
TRBJ2-1 - few TRBV18 TGTGCCAGCTCACCTTTTGGGACAAGCTCCTACAATGAGCAGTTCTTC CASSPFGTSSYNEQFF
TRBJ2-3 - - TRBV16 TGTGCCAGCAGCCAAGAGGACCTCTCTTTGGGGCCTAGCGTAGATACGCAGTATTTT CASSQEDLSLGPSVDTQYF
TRBJ1-1 - few TRBV20-1 TGCAGTGCTAGGAGAAGGGGTGGCACTGAAGCTTTCTTT CSARRRGGTEAFF
TRBJ2-4 TRBD1 few TRBV7-6 TGTGCCAGCAGCCCTCCTGGGGCGGGACAGGGAAACATTCAGTACTTC CASSPPGAGQGNIQYF
TRBJ2-7 TRBD2 - TRBV20-1 TGCAGTGCAGTCTCTAGCGGGAGAGGTTACGAGCAGTACTTC CSAVSSGRGYEQYF
TRBJ2-7 TRBD2 - TRBV7-2 TGTGCCAGCAGCTCAACGGGACTAGCGGGAGGGTTCCACGAGCAGTACTTC CASSSTGLAGGFHEQYF
TRBJ2-4 - few TRBV28 TGTGCCAGCAGTTTGGCGGGGTCCAAAAACATTCAGTACTTC CASSLAGSKNIQYF
TRBJ2-2 - few TRBV20-1 TGCAGTGCTAGAGATACAGCCGCCGAGGAGCTGTTTTTT CSARDTAAEELFF
TRBJ2-7 - - TRBV20-1 TGCAGTGGTAGGGGCCGGGGCTACCACGAGCAGTACTTC CSGRGRGYHEQYF
TRBJ2-5 - few TRBV29-1 TGCAGCGCACTCCAGGGAGACGAGACCCAGTACTTC CSALQGDETQYF
TRBJ1-1 - - TRBV24-1 TGTGCCACCAGTGATGACAGGAGCACTGAAGCTTTCTTT CATSDDRSTEAFF
TRBJ2-7 TRBD2 few TRBV20-1 TGCAGTGCTAGTTTCTTAGAGATTCGGGAGGTCTACGAGCAGTACTTC CSASFLEIREVYEQYF
TRBJ2-3 TRBD1 - TRBV20-1 TGCAGTGCCCCGGGACAGGGTAGAGATACGCAGTATTTT CSAPGQGRDTQYF
TRBJ1-2 - few TRBV5-1 TGCGCCAGCAGCGGGACGGATCATGGCTACACCTTC CASSGTDHGYTF
TRBJ1-2 - - TRBV4-1 TGCGCCAGCAGCCGGGGCTCTGGGGGCTACACCTTC CASSRGSGGYTF
TRBJ2-7 - - TRBV29-1 TGCAGCGTTCGTAGCGTCGGCTCCTACGAGCAGTACTTC CSVRSVGSYEQYF
TRBJ2-3 - - TRBV30 TGTGCCTGGAGTTACGGTAGATACACAGATACGCAGTATTTT CAWSYGRYTDTQYF
TRBJ2-3 - few TRBV5-1 TGCGCCAGCAGACCGGGCCCGACAGATACGCAGTATTTT CASRPGPTDTQYF
TRBJ1-4 - - TRBV5-1 TGCGCCAGCAAGGTGTCGCCAACTAATGAAAAACTGTTTTTT CASKVSPTNEKLFF
TRBJ2-3 - - TRBV15 TGTGCTACGGGACGGGGCGGCAACACAGATACGCAGTATTTT CATGRGGNTDTQYF
TRBJ2-1 - - TRBV5-6 TGTGCCAGCAGCATCTTAGGAGGTTCGGATGAGCAGTTCTTC CASSILGGSDEQFF
TRBJ2-7 - - TRBV20-1 TGCAGTGCTAGACACCCCGCGGCCGAGCAGTACTTC CSARHPAAEQYF
TRBJ2-5 TRBD2 few TRBV20-1 TGCAGTGTACCGACTAGCGGGATTCCTCTCCAGTACTTC CSVPTSGIPLQYF
TRBJ1-3 - - TRBV25-1 TGTGCCAGCAGTCCGGCCGGGACCTGGGAAAACACCATATATTTT CASSPAGTWENTIYF
TRBJ2-1 TRBD1 few TRBV12-3/TRBV12-4 TGTGCCAGCAACCCGGGGACAGGGGCTGGTGAGCAGTTCTTC CASNPGTGAGEQFF
TRBJ2-7 - few TRBV20-1 TGCAGTGCTACTCCGGGCTTTTCCTACGAGCAGTACTTC CSATPGFSYEQYF
TRBJ1-4 - many TRBV12-3/TRBV12-4 TGTGCCAGCAGCCCGCCCCTGGGTGCAGCGCTGTTTTTT CASSPPLGAALFF
TRBJ2-3 TRBD2 - TRBV12-3/TRBV12-4 TGTGCCAGCATAGCCTCACGGGGGGGCGGTGCAGATACGCAGTATTTT CASIASRGGGADTQYF
TRBJ1-6 TRBD1 few TRBV12-3/TRBV12-4 TGTGCCAGCAGCTCGATCCGGGACAGGCAGTCCCTCCACTTT CASSSIRDRQSLHF
TRBJ2-2 - few TRBV10-3 TGTGCCATCAGTGACTACGGGGAGCTGTTTTTT CAISDYGELFF
TRBJ2-7 - once TRBV20-1 TGCAGTGCGGACGACAGAGCCTACGAGCAGTACTTC CSADDRAYEQYF
TRBJ2-6 - - TRBV20-1 TGCAGTGCTAGCCCCAACTCTGGGGCCAACGTCCTGACTTTC CSASPNSGANVLTF
TRBJ2-5 - - TRBV7-9 TGTGCCAGCAGCTTAAAACGAGCGGTTTCCGAAGAGACCCAGTACTTC CASSLKRAVSEETQYF
TRBJ2-7 TRBD2 - TRBV12-3/TRBV12-4 TGTGCCAGCAGTTTAGGGCTGGCTAGCGGGACCTACGAGCAGTACTTC CASSLGLASGTYEQYF
TRBJ2-1 - few TRBV9 TGTGCCAGCAGCGTAGGGATAACCTACAATGAGCAGTTCTTC CASSVGITYNEQFF
TRBJ2-2 - few TRBV20-1 TGCAGTGCTTGGGGGGCGTATACCGGGGAGCTGTTTTTT CSAWGAYTGELFF
TRBJ1-5 - few TRBV20-1 TGCAGTGCTAGAGAGGACGGCAATCAGCCCCAGCATTTT CSAREDGNQPQHF
TRBJ1-4 - few TRBV7-2 TGTGCCAGCAGCTTGGCTCGGTACGAAAAACTGTTTTTT CASSLARYEKLFF
TRBJ1-1 - - TRBV6-1 TGTGCCAGCAGTGCCACCGACAGTGAAGCTTTCTTT CASSATDSEAFF
TRBJ2-2 TRBD1 many TRBV5-1 TGCGCCAGCAGCCCCCGACAGGGGGTCACCGGGGAGCTGTTTTTT CASSPRQGVTGELFF
TRBJ1-1 - - TRBV20-1 TGCAGTGCTAGAGGTCGGGTTGTCTATGACAGAACATACACTGAAGCTTTCTTT CSARGRVVYDRTYTEAFF
TRBJ1-4 - many TRBV12-3/TRBV12-4 TGTGCCAGCAGCCGCCGGGTTAATGAAAAACTGTTTTTT CASSRRVNEKLFF
TRBJ2-7 TRBD1 - TRBV20-1 TGCAGTGCTAGTAAGGGGGCTCCCTACGAGCAGTACTTC CSASKGAPYEQYF
TRBJ2-1 - few TRBV6-2/TRBV6-3 TGTGCCAGCACCCCCCGCTGGGGGGCTTACAATGAGCAGTTCTTC CASTPRWGAYNEQFF
TRBJ1-2 - many TRBV7-2 TGTGCCAGCAGCTCTCAGGGGAAGGGTGGCTACACCTTC CASSSQGKGGYTF
TRBJ1-4 TRBD1 - TRBV5-1 TGCGCCAGCAGCTTGGACAGGGGCGCAGCACTGTTTTTT CASSLDRGAALFF
TRBJ1-6 TRBD1 - TRBV3-1 TGTGCCAGCAGCACTGGACAGGGCCAAAATTCACCCCTCCACTTT CASSTGQGQNSPLHF
TRBJ2-2 - many TRBV5-1 TGCGCCAGCAGCTTGTTAGGTTTGGCAGAGAACACCGGGGAGCTGTTTTTT CASSLLGLAENTGELFF
TRBJ2-7 TRBD2 - TRBV29-1 TGCAGCGTTAGGACTAGCGGTCCCTACGAGCAGTACTTC CSVRTSGPYEQYF
TRBJ2-1 TRBD2 - TRBV4-2 TGTGCCAGCAGCCAAGTTCCAGCGGGGAACGAGCAGTTCTTC CASSQVPAGNEQFF